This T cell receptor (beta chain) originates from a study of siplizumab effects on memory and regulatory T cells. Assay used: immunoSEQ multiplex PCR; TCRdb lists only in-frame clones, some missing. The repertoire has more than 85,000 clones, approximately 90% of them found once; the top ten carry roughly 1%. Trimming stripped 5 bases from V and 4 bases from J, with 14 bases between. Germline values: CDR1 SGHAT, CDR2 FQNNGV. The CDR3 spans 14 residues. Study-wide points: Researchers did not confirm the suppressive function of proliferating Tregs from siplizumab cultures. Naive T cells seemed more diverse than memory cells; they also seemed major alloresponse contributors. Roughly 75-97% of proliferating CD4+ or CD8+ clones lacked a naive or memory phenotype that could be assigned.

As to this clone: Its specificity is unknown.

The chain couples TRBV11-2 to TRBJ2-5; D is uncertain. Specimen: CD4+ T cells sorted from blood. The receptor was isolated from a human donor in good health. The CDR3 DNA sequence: TGTGCCAGCAGCCCAAAAAGCGTAGGAGAGACCCAGTACTTC. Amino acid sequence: CASSPKSVGETQYF.